This T cell receptor (beta chain) stems from a study of tumor and adjacent non-tumor tissue in lung cancer. Across the study: There were around 11 adenocarcinoma, a couple of squamous cell carcinoma and 1 small cell lung cancer cases. Aged 31 to 76 years, patients included 10 men and roughly 5 women with stage I to III disease.

This clonotype was seen just once. This may come from a read error, since a much larger clone is one base off. This sample's RNA came from whole unsorted tissue. More than 3 cm separated this lung sample from the edge of the tumor. Chemotherapy-naive patients with new lung cancer underwent thoracic surgery in China, August–November 2014. CDR1 and CDR2 (germline): SGHNT, YYREEE (reference sequence). Trimming took off 6 bases at V and 4 bases at J, with 17 bases between the two ends. This CDR3 has 15 residues. Three rounds of nested PCR, following a modified ARM-PCR protocol, produced the TCRbeta library. TCRdb re-called the multiplex PCR reads through MiXCR, storing one row per CDR3 protein. This sample has approximately 100,000 distinct CDR3 sequences; 60% to 80% occur once, and the top ten carry roughly a fifth.

The chain links TRBV5-4 to TRBJ2-1; the D gene is possibly TRBD2 (6 bases). The specimen was distant non-tumor lung tissue. The sequence derives from a man aged 25-45 years with non-small cell lung cancer. CDR3: CASNWRDDPYNEQFF. The CDR3 nucleotides read TGTGCCAGCAACTGGCGGGACGACCCTTACAATGAGCAGTTCTTC. Supplemented by reference TRBV5-4 and TRBJ2-1, the full variable domain reads ETGVTQSPTHLIKTRGQQVTLRCSSQSGHNTVSWYQQALGQGPQFIFQYYREEENGRGNFPPRFSGLQFPNYSSELNVNALELDDSALYLCASNWRDDPYNEQFFGPGTRLTVL.